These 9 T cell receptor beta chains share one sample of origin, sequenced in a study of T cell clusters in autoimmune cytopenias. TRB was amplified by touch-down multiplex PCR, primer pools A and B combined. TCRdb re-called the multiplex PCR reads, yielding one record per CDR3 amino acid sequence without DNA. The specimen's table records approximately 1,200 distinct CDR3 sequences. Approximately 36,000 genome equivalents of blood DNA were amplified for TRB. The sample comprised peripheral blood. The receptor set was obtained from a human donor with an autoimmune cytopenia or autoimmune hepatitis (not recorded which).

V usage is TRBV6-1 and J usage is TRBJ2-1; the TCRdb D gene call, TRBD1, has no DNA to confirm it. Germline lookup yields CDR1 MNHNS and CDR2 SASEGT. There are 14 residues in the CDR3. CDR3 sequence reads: CASSDFQGADEQFF.

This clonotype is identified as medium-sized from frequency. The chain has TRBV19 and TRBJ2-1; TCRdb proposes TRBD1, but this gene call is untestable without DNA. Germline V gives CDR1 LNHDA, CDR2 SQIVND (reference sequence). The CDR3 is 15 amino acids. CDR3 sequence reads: CASSPGGQFYNEQFF.

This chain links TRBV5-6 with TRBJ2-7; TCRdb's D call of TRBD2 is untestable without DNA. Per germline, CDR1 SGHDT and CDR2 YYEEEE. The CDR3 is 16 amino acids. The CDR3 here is CASSPGGGATSYEQYF.

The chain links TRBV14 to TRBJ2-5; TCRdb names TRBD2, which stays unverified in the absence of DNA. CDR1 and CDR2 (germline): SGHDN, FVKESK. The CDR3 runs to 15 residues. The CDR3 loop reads CASSTGTSGGETQYF.

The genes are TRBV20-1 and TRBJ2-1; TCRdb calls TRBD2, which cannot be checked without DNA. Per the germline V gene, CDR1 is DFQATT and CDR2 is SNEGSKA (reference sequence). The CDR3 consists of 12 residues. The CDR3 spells CSANLARNEQFF.

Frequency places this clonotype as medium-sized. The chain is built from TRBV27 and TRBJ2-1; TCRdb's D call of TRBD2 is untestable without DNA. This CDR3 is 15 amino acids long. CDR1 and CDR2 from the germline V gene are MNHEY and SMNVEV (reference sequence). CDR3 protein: CASRLSGRASNEQFF.

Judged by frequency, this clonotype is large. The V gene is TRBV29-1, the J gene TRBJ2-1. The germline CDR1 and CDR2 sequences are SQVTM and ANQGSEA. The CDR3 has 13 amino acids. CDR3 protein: CSVDEGTSNEQFF.

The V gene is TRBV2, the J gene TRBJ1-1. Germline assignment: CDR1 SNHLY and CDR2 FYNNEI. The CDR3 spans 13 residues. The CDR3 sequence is CASSKQRNTEAFF.

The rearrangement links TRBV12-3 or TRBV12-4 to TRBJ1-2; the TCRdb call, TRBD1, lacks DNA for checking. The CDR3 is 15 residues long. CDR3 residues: CASISSGTASYGYTF.